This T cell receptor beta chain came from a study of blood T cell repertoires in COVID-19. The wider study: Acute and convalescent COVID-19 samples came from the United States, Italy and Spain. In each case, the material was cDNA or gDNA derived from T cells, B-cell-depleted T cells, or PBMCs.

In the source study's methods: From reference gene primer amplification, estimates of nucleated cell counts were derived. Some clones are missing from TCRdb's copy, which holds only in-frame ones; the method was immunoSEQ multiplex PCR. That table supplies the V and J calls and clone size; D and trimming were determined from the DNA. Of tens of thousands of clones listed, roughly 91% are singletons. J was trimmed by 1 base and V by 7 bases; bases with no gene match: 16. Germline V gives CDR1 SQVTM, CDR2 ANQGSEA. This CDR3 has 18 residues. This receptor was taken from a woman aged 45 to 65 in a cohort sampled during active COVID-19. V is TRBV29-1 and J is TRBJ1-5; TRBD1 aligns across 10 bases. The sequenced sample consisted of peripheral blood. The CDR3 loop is CSGRKDRGLDESNQPQHF. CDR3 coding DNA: TGCAGCGGGAGAAAGGACAGGGGGTTGGATGAGAGCAATCAGCCCCAGCATTTT.